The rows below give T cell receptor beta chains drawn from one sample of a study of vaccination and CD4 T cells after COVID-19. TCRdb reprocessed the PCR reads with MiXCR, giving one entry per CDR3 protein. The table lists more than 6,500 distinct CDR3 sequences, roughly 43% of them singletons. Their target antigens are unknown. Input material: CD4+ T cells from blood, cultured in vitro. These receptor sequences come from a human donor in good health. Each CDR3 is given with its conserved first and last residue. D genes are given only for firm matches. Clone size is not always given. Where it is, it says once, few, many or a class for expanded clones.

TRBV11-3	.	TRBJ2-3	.	TGTGCCAGCAGCTCGGACCCGTTTGATACGCAGTATTTT	CASSSDPFDTQYF
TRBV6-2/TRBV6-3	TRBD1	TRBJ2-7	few	TGTGCCAGCAGTTCCTCCGGGACAGGGTCCCCCGAGCAGTACTTC	CASSSSGTGSPEQYF
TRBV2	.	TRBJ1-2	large	TGTGCCAGCAGTGGGGGGAGCGGCTACACCTTC	CASSGGSGYTF
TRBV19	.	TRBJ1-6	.	TGTGCCGCCCGGGGGGCGAGCTCCTATAATTCACCCCTCCACTTT	CAARGASSYNSPLHF
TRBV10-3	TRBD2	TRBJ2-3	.	TGTGCCATCAGTGAGTCGGGGGGGAGGACAGATACGCAGTATTTT	CAISESGGRTDTQYF
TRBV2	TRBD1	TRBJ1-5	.	TGTGCCAGCAGTGGGACAGGTTTAAGCAATCAGCCCCAGCATTTT	CASSGTGLSNQPQHF
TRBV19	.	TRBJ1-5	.	TGTGCCAGTAGTCCTCCGGGACACCGCAATCAGCCCCAGCATTTT	CASSPPGHRNQPQHF
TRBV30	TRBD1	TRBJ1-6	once	TGTGCCTCGAGGGGACAGGGAAATTCACCCCTCCACTTT	CASRGQGNSPLHF
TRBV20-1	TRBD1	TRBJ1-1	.	TGCAGTGCTCGAGGACAGGGGCCTCCCCATTTCGATATGAACACTGAAGCTTTCTTT	CSARGQGPPHFDMNTEAFF
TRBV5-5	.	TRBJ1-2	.	TGTGCCAGCAGCTCCACAGGGTACTATGGCTACACCTTC	CASSSTGYYGYTF
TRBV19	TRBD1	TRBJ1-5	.	TGTGCCAGTAGTCCTCTGCCGGGACAGGGGGTGTTTACAAGCAATCAGCCCCAGCATTTT	CASSPLPGQGVFTSNQPQHF
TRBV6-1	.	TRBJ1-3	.	TGTGCCAGCGCCGAGATGGGTGTGGGGGTCTCTGGAAACACCATATATTTT	CASAEMGVGVSGNTIYF
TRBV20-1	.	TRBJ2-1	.	TGCAGTGCAGCCCACACCTACAATGAGCAGTTCTTC	CSAAHTYNEQFF
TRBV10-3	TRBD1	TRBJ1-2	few	TGTGCCATCAGTCTGGACAGGGCGGACTATGGCTACACCTTC	CAISLDRADYGYTF
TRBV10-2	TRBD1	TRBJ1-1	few	TGCGCCACGCGACAGGGGGCGGGAACTGAAGCTTTCTTT	CATRQGAGTEAFF
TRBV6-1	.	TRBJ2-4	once	TGTGCCAGCAGTGACAGGTGGGCCAAAAACATTCAGTACTTC	CASSDRWAKNIQYF
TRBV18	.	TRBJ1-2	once	TGTGCCAGCTCACCCGACCTGGGACACTATGGCTACACCTTC	CASSPDLGHYGYTF
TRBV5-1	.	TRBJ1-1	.	TGCGCCAGCAGCAAGGACACGCTGGGCACTGAAGCTTTCTTT	CASSKDTLGTEAFF
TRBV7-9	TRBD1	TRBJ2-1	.	TGTGCCAGCAGCTTAGAAGGCAGGGGGAATGAGCAGTTCTTC	CASSLEGRGNEQFF
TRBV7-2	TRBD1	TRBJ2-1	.	TGTGCCAGCAGCTCCGTTACAGGGGTCAATGAGCAGTTCTTC	CASSSVTGVNEQFF
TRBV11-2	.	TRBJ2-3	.	TGTGCCAGCAGCTTAGACAGCTCTAATACGCAGTATTTT	CASSLDSSNTQYF
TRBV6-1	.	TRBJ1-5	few	TGTGCCAGCAGCCCGCCCCGAAATCTGGGGGCTCAGCCCCAGCATTTT	CASSPPRNLGAQPQHF
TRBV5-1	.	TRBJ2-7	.	TGCGCCAGCAGCCCAGTCGGCAGGGCAATCAACGAGCAGTACTTC	CASSPVGRAINEQYF
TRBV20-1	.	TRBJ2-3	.	TGCGGCCAGTGGGTTAGGGATACGCAGTATTTT	CGQWVRDTQYF
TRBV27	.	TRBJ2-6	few	TGTGCCAGCAGTTATGATGGGGGCCCCTCTGGGGCCAACGTCCTGACTTTC	CASSYDGGPSGANVLTF
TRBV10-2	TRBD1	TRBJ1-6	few	TGCGCCAGCAGTGAGAGACAGGGCTCCTATAATTCACCCCTCCACTTT	CASSERQGSYNSPLHF
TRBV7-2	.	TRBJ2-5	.	TGTGCCAGCAGCTTAGCGTGGGGGAACCAAGAGACCCAGTACTTC	CASSLAWGNQETQYF